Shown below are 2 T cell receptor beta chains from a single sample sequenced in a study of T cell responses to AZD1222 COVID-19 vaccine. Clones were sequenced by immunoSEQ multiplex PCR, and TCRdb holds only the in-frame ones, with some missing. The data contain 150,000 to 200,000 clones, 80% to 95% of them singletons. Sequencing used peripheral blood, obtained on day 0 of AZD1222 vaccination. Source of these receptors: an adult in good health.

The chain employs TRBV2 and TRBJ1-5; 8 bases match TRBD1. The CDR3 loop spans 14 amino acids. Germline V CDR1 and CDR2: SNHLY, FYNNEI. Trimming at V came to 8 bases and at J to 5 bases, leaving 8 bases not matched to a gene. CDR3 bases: TGTGCCAGCCAACCAGGGGGCTTTTATCAGCCCCAGCATTTT. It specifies CASQPGGFYQPQHF.

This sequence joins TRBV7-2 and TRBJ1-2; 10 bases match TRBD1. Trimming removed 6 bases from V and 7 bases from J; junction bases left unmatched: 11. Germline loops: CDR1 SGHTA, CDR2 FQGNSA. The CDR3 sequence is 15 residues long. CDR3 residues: CASSAFGDRGSGYTF. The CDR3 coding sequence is TGTGCCAGCAGTGCGTTTGGGGACAGGGGTTCTGGCTACACCTTC.